Sequencing of this T cell receptor (beta chain) was carried out in a study of blood T cell repertoires in COVID-19. Study context: The origin of the acute and convalescent COVID-19 samples was the United States, Italy and Spain.

Seattle patients were enrolled during active infection and followed longitudinally. This CDR3 contains 11 residues. Germline CDR1 reads ENHRY; CDR2 reads SYGVKD. Between the trimmed V and J ends, which lost 3 bases and 6 bases, there was a span of 3 bases. Original handling: The assay estimated nucleated cells by amplifying reference gene primers. The data were produced by immunoSEQ multiplex PCR, yet TCRdb's version contains in-frame clones alone and is incomplete. V, J and clone size reflect that table, while D and trimming were determined from the DNA. The table lists about 140,000 clones, 80% to 85% of them singletons.

The material sequenced was peripheral blood. The chain couples TRBV10-3 to TRBJ2-1; no clear D gene. The sequence was obtained from a man younger than 40 with COVID-19, enrolled during active disease. CDR3 loop: CAISDRNEQFF. The CDR3 DNA reads as TGTGCCATCAGTGATCGCAATGAGCAGTTCTTC.